The TCR beta chain described here comes from a study of human T cells and chemical hapten exposure. The sample's time point: patch test 2, 6 weeks after DPC sensitization. Treatment described: therapeutic diphenylcyclopropenone sensitization with weekly scalp DPC. V gave up 4 bases and J gave up 2 bases; unmatched junction bases: 8. Germline V CDR1 and CDR2: SGHRS, YFSETQ. CDR3 length: 16 residues. Each CDR3 protein is one row after TCRdb ran MiXCR on the RACE reads. The sample contains around 75,000 distinct CDR3 sequences, over 9% of which appear only once. This clonotype was obtained from a woman in her forties or fifties with alopecia areata. Some clones in this sample may be carry-over from other donors' samples. J is TRBJ2-7 and V is TRBV5-1; 11 bases fit TRBD1. This specimen was whole blood, taken in connection with sensitization to the hapten diphenylcyclopropenone (DPC). As DNA, the CDR3 is TGCGCCAGCAGCCTCAGGCCGGGACAGGGGGCCTACGAGCAGTACTTC. Translated: CASSLRPGQGAYEQYF.